Below are 23 T cell receptor beta chains sequenced from a single sample in a study of blood T cell repertoires in COVID-19. Repertoires were generated with immunoSEQ multiplex PCR, while TCRdb's copy carries only in-frame clones and drops some. The table shows about 180,000 clones, with more than 75% occurring only once. Sequences were obtained from peripheral blood. All receptors come from a man aged 40-55 years with active or convalescent COVID-19.

This chain joins TRBV6-1 and TRBJ2-3; no firm D call. Germline V CDR1 and CDR2: MNHNS, SASEGT. Trimming removed 2 bases from V and 6 bases from J, with 12 bases in between. The CDR3 contains 14 residues. The CDR3 loop is CASSEPAGSDTQYF. In DNA, the CDR3 is TGTGCCAGCAGTGAACCAGCAGGTAGTGATACGCAGTATTTT.

This clone has more than one count but fewer than ten. The rearrangement joins TRBV2 to TRBJ1-2; a weak D match, TRBD1 (5 bases). From germline, CDR1 is SNHLY and CDR2 FYNNEI. The CDR3 length is 13 residues. The V end was cut by 1 base, the J end by 9 bases, with 12 bases between. The CDR3 DNA sequence: TGTGCCAGCAGTGAAGTGACCGGGGGTCGCTACACCTTC. Its translation: CASSEVTGGRYTF. Drawing the rest from reference TRBV2 and TRBJ1-2, the complete variable domain is EPEVTQTPSHQVTQMGQEVILRCVPISNHLYFYWYRQILGQKVEFLVSFYNNEISEKSEIFDDQFSVERPDGSNFTLKIRSTKLEDSAMYFCASSEVTGGRYTFGSGTRLTVV.

The CDR3 sequence: CASSYTTGAEKLFF. The CDR3 coding sequence is TGTGCCAGCAGTTATACGACAGGGGCTGAAAAACTGTTTTTT. The J gene is TRBJ1-4, the V gene TRBV6-2 or TRBV6-3, with 8 bases identical to TRBD1. Germline trimming cut 3 bases from V and 7 bases from J; bases unmatched to any gene: 4. Germline V CDR1 and CDR2: MNHEY, SVGEGT. This CDR3 is 14 amino acids long.

This clone has more than one count but fewer than ten. The chain carries TRBV10-1 and TRBJ2-7, with 10 bases fitting TRBD1. Germline V gene sequence: CDR1 WNHNN, CDR2 SYGVQD (reference sequence). The CDR3 covers 13 residues. The V gene end was trimmed by 10 bases and the J gene end by 6 bases; junction bases not matched to a gene: 9. The CDR3 region is CATNVGQGGEQYF. The CDR3 nucleotides read TGCGCCACCAACGTAGGACAGGGGGGCGAGCAGTACTTC.

The rearrangement joins TRBV29-1 to TRBJ1-4; 7 nucleotides align to TRBD1. The CDR3 contains 16 residues. CDR1 and CDR2 (germline): SQVTM, ANQGSEA. Trimming cost V 4 bases and J 4 bases; bases outside gene matches: 12. The CDR3: CSVAENWTGSNEKLFF. CDR3 bases: TGCAGCGTTGCCGAAAACTGGACAGGCAGTAATGAAAAACTGTTTTTT.

The rearrangement uses TRBV28 and TRBJ2-7; D is unresolved. CDR3 size: 12 residues. Trimming removed 2 bases from V and 4 bases from J, with 6 bases in between. Germline CDR1 MDHEN, CDR2 SYDVKM. The CDR3, as DNA: TGTGCCAGCAGTTTAGCTCGGTACGAGCAGTACTTC. Its translation: CASSLARYEQYF.

This clone was recorded a few times. This chain uses TRBV4-2 with TRBJ1-2; possibly TRBD1 for D (6 bases). The CDR3 runs 13 residues. Between the trimmed V and J ends, which lost 0 bases and 7 bases, there was a span of 9 bases. The germline V gene has CDR1 LGHNA and CDR2 YNFKEQ. The CDR3: CASSQERGTGYTF. The CDR3, as DNA: TGTGCCAGCAGCCAAGAGAGGGGGACTGGCTACACCTTC.

This chain joins TRBV7-2 and TRBJ1-1; weak D call: TRBD1 (5 bases). The CDR3 consists of 14 residues. Trimming shortened V by 1 base and J by 0 bases, and 6 bases separated the two germline ends. Germline V CDR1 and CDR2: SGHTA, FQGNSA. The CDR3 nucleotides read TGTGCCAGCAGCTTAGGCAGGGTGAACACTGAAGCTTTCTTT. This encodes CASSLGRVNTEAFF.

The chain couples TRBV7-2 to TRBJ2-3; possibly TRBD1 for D (6 bases). The CDR3 is 14 amino acids. In germline, CDR1 is SGHTA, CDR2 FQGNSA. Trimming left V 10 bases short and J 4 bases short, with 18 bases between. The CDR3 protein is CANSLGAVSDTQYF. As DNA, the CDR3 is TGTGCCAACTCTCTGGGGGCGGTGTCAGATACGCAGTATTTT. The complete variable domain, with remaining parts taken from reference TRBV7-2 and TRBJ2-3, reads GAGVSQSPSNKVTEKGKDVELRCDPISGHTALYWYRQSLGQGLEFLIYFQGNSAPDKSGLPSDRFSAERTGGSVSTLTIQRTQQEDSAVYLCANSLGAVSDTQYFGPGTRLTVL.

This chain uses TRBV19 with TRBJ2-1; no definite D call. With 1 base removed from V and 3 bases from J, the gap between germline ends came to 4 bases. The CDR3 is 13 residues long. The germline gives CDR1 LNHDA, CDR2 SQIVND (reference sequence). CDR3 sequence reads: CASSIVVYNEQFF. In nucleotides, the CDR3 is TGTGCCAGTAGTATAGTAGTCTACAATGAGCAGTTCTTC. The full variable domain, completed using reference TRBV19 and TRBJ2-1, is DGGITQSPKYLFRKEGQNVTLSCEQNLNHDAMYWYRQDPGQGLRLIYYSQIVNDFQKGDIAEGYSVSREKKESFPLTVTSAQKNPTAFYLCASSIVVYNEQFFGPGTRLTVL.

The chain carries TRBV5-6 and TRBJ1-4; D possibly corresponds to TRBD1 (5 bases). With 4 bases removed from V and 3 bases from J, the gap between germline ends came to 13 bases. In germline, CDR1 is SGHDT, CDR2 YYEEEE. CDR3 length equals 15 residues. The CDR3 protein is CASSKRGGANEKLFF. The CDR3, as DNA: TGTGCCAGCAGCAAACGGGGGGGAGCTAATGAAAAACTGTTTTTT.

The gene calls are TRBV30 and TRBJ1-3; 7 bases are shared with TRBD1. After removal of 5 bases from V and 0 bases from J, the junction contained 1 base not matched to a gene. CDR3 length: 13 amino acids. The germline V gene has CDR1 GTSNPN and CDR2 SVGIG (reference sequence). The CDR3 DNA sequence: TGTGCCTGGGACAGGGTCTCTGGAAACACCATATATTTT. Protein product: CAWDRVSGNTIYF. The variable domain in full, completed from reference TRBV30 and TRBJ1-3, reads SQTIHQWPATLVQPVGSPLSLECTVEGTSNPNLYWYRQAAGRGLQLLFYSVGIGQISSEVPQNLSASRPQDRQFILSSKKLLLSDSGFYLCAWDRVSGNTIYFGEGSWLTVV.

The CDR3 loop is CASSRTGAGNTIYF. DNA for the CDR3: TGTGCCAGCAGCCGTACAGGGGCCGGAAACACCATATATTTT. V is TRBV11-2 and J is TRBJ1-3; 7 positions agree with TRBD1. The J segment lost 4 bases and the V segment lost 5 bases, leaving 5 bases of the junction unmatched. Germline V gives CDR1 SGHAT, CDR2 FQNNGV. CDR3 length: 14 amino acids.

This chain links TRBV9 with TRBJ1-4; 10 bases match TRBD1. Germline V CDR1 and CDR2: SGDLS, YYNGEE. The CDR3 has 14 residues. With 2 bases clipped from V and 8 bases from J, the junction kept 3 bases outside the gene matches. CDR3 bases: TGTGCCAGCAGCGTGGGACAGGGGCTCGAAAAACTGTTTTTT. Its translation is CASSVGQGLEKLFF.

This chain connects TRBV7-2 to TRBJ2-7; 7 bases are a match to TRBD2. V shed 1 base, J shed 5 bases, and the junction held 2 bases outside the gene matches. The V gene's germline CDR1 is SGHTA and CDR2 FQGNSA. CDR3 length: 13 amino acids. CDR3 nucleotide sequence: TGTGCCAGCAGCTTAGGGGGGGGAGACGAGCAGTACTTC. It specifies CASSLGGGDEQYF.

The chain couples TRBV3-1 (or the pseudogene TRBV3-2) to TRBJ1-2; D is perhaps TRBD1 (6 bases). The germline gives CDR1 LGHDT, CDR2 YNNKEL (reference sequence). The CDR3 contains 16 residues. Trimming removed 4 bases from V and 2 bases from J, with 17 bases in between. The CDR3, as DNA: TGTGCCAGCAGCCTAAGGGGGGGCAGGGACAACTATGGCTACACCTTC. Its protein product is CASSLRGGRDNYGYTF.

Here the CDR3 reads CASSQGRGNGGGYTF. The DNA for the CDR3 is TGTGCCAGCAGCCAAGGCAGGGGGAATGGAGGCGGCTACACCTTC. This chain connects TRBV4-2 to TRBJ1-2, with TRBD1 matching 7 bases. The CDR3 is 15 residues long. V shed 1 base, J shed 8 bases, and the junction held 10 bases outside the gene matches. Germline loops: CDR1 LGHNA, CDR2 YNFKEQ.

The V gene is TRBV19, the J gene TRBJ1-3, with D perhaps TRBD1 (5 bases). Trimming removed 7 bases from V and 0 bases from J, with 16 bases in between. The length of the CDR3 is 16 residues. CDR1 and CDR2 from the germline V gene are LNHDA and SQIVND (reference sequence). The CDR3 here is CASTLTPGISGNTIYF. CDR3 DNA: TGTGCCAGTACTCTAACTCCAGGGATCTCTGGAAACACCATATATTTT.

The V and J genes are TRBV19 and TRBJ2-1; 15 positions agree with TRBD2. Germline assignment: CDR1 LNHDA and CDR2 SQIVND (reference sequence). The trim removed 5 bases at V and 1 base at J, leaving 6 bases unmatched. CDR3 length: 18 amino acids. CDR3: CASSARTSGGASYNEQFF. The CDR3 DNA is TGTGCCAGTAGTGCCCGGACTAGCGGGGGGGCTTCCTACAATGAGCAGTTCTTC.

This chain links TRBV3-1 (or the pseudogene TRBV3-2) with TRBJ1-6; 9 bases align to TRBD1. After removal of 5 bases from V and 7 bases from J, the junction contained 6 bases not matched to a gene. CDR3 size: 15 residues. The germline V gene has CDR1 LGHDT and CDR2 YNNKEL (reference sequence). In nucleotides, the CDR3 is TGTGCCAGCAGCTCCGCGGACAGGGGCAATTCACCCCTCCACTTT. Its translation: CASSSADRGNSPLHF.

This chain uses TRBV7-8 with TRBJ1-5; 8 bases fit TRBD1. This CDR3 is built from 13 residues. Germline assignment: CDR1 SGHVS and CDR2 FQNEAQ. Trimming removed 5 bases from V and 6 bases from J; junction bases left unmatched: 3. This CDR3 is CASSEDRAQPQHF. The CDR3 DNA reads TGTGCCAGCAGCGAGGACAGGGCTCAGCCCCAGCATTTT. Full variable domain (missing parts from reference TRBV7-8 and TRBJ1-5): GAGVSQSPRYKVAKRGQDVALRCDPISGHVSLFWYQQALGQGPEFLTYFQNEAQLDKSGLPSDRFFAERPEGSVSTLKIQRTQQEDSAVYLCASSEDRAQPQHFGDGTRLSIL.

This rearrangement joins TRBV9 to TRBJ1-1; 9 bases are shared with TRBD1. V was clipped by 3 bases and J by 6 bases; unmatched bases: 9. The germline V gene has CDR1 SGDLS and CDR2 YYNGEE. This CDR3 contains 15 residues. This chain's CDR3 is CASSALDRGIAEAFF. The CDR3 region has the DNA TGTGCCAGCAGCGCTTTGGACAGGGGAATCGCTGAAGCTTTCTTT.

The rearrangement links TRBV6-5 to TRBJ1-1; D is uncertain. CDR3 length: 14 amino acids. V dropped 8 bases and J dropped 8 bases, with 21 bases sitting between them. Germline CDR1 reads MNHEY; CDR2 reads SVGAGI. The CDR3 reads CASRSDPGREEAFF. In nucleotides, the CDR3 is TGTGCCAGCCGCAGCGACCCCGGCCGGGAGGAAGCTTTCTTT.